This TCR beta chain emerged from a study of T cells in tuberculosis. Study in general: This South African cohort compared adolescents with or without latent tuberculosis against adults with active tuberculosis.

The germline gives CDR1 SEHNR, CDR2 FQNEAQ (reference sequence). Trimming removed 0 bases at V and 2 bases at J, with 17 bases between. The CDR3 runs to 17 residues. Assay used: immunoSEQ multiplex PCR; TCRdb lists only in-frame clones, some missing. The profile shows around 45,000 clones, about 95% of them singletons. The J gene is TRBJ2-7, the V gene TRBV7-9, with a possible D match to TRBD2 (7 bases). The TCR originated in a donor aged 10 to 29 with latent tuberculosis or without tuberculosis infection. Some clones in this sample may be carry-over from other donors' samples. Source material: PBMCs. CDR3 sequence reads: CASSLARAEGGPYEQYF. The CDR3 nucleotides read TGTGCCAGCAGCTTAGCGAGGGCGGAGGGGGGGCCCTACGAGCAGTACTTC.